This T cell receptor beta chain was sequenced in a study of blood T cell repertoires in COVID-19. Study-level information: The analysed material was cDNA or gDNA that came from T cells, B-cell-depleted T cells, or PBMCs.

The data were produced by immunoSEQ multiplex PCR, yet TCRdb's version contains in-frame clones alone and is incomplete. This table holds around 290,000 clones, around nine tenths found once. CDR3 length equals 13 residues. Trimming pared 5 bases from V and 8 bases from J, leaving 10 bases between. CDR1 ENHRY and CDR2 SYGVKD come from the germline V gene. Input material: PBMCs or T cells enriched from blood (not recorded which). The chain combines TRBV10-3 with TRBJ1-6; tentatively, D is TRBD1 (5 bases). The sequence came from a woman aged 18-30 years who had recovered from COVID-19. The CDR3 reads CAISQKTDSPLHF. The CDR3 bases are TGTGCCATCAGTCAGAAGACAGATTCACCCCTCCACTTT.